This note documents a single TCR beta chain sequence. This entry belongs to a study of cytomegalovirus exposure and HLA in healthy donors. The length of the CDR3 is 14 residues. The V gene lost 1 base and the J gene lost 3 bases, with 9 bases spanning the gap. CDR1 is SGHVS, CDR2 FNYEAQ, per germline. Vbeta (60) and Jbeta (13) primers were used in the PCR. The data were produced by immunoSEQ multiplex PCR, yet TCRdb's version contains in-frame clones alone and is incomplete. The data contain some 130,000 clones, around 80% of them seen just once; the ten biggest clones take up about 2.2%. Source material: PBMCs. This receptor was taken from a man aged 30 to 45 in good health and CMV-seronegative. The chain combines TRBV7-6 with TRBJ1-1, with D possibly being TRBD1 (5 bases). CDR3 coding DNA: TGTGCCAGCAGCTTAGGGGGCGTCGACACTGAAGCTTTCTTT. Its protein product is CASSLGGVDTEAFF.